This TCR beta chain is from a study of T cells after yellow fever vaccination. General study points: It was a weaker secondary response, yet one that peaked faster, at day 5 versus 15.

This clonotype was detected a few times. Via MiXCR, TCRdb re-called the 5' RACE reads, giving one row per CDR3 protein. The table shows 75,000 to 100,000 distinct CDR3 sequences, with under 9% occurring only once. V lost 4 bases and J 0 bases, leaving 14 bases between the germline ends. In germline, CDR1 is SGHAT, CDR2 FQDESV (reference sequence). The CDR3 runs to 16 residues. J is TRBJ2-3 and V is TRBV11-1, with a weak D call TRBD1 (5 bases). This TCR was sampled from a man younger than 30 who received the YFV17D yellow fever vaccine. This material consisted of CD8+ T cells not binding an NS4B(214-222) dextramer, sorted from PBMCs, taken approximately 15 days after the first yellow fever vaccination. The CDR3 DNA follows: TGTGCCAGCAGCTCCTACAGGACGGCCAGCACAGATACGCAGTATTTT. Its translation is CASSSYRTASTDTQYF.